This TCR beta chain was identified during a study of OX40 agonist ivuxolimab in advanced cancers. Method: immunoSEQ multiplex PCR; TCRdb's copy keeps in-frame clones and lacks some. The repertoire holds about 13,000 clones, with roughly 80% as singletons. Germline CDR1 is SGHNT and CDR2 is YYREEE (reference sequence). V lost 4 bases, J lost 7 bases, and 7 bases stayed unmatched. The CDR3 runs to 14 residues. The TCR originated in an adult with an advanced solid tumor such as melanoma, head and neck, liver or kidney cancer. The V gene is TRBV5-4, the J gene TRBJ2-7; 11 bases map to TRBD2. This specimen was CD4+ or CD8+ T cells sorted from blood, taken in a trial of the OX40 agonist ivuxolimab. This chain's CDR3 is CASSRGLAVYEQYF. Written as DNA, the CDR3 is TGTGCCAGCAGCCGGGGACTAGCGGTTTATGAGCAGTACTTC.